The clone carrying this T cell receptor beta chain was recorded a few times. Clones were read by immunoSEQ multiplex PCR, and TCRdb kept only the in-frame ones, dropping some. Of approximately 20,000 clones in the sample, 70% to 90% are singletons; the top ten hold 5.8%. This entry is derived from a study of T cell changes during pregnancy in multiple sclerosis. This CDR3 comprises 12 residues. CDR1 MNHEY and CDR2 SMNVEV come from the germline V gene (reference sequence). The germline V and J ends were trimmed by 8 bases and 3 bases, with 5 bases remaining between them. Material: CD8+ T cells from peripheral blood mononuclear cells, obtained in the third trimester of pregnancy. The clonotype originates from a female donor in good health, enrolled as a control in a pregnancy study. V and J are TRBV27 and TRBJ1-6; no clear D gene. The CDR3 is CASADYNSPLHF. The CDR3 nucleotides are TGTGCCAGCGCGGACTATAATTCACCCCTCCACTTT.